This TCR beta chain comes out of a study of cytomegalovirus exposure and HLA in healthy donors. General study points: In a later analysis, donors in an Asian-associated ancestry cluster reportedly had fewer N-insertions in productive TCRs than the cohort mean. According to reports, the classifier identified cytomegalovirus status with high specificity and sensitivity.

Whereas donors were nominally healthy upon sampling, unrecorded immune exposures were probable. Comment on this clone: Its matching antigen is unknown.

The PCR used 60 Vbeta and 13 Jbeta primers. Repertoires were generated with immunoSEQ multiplex PCR, while TCRdb's copy carries only in-frame clones and drops some. The repertoire holds around 150,000 clones, with 75% to 85% as singletons. CDR3 length equals 16 residues. CDR1 LGHNA and CDR2 YSLEER come from the germline V gene. The clonotype comes from a man in his fifties or sixties in good health and CMV-seropositive. V gene TRBV4-3 combines with J gene TRBJ2-5, with D unresolved. TRBJ2-7 matches the DNA end more closely, so the J call is doubtful. Input material: PBMCs. The CDR3 here is CASSQGSDTGIYEQYF. The DNA for the CDR3 is TGCGCCAGCAGCCAAGGTAGTGACACCGGAATTTACGAGCAGTACTTC.